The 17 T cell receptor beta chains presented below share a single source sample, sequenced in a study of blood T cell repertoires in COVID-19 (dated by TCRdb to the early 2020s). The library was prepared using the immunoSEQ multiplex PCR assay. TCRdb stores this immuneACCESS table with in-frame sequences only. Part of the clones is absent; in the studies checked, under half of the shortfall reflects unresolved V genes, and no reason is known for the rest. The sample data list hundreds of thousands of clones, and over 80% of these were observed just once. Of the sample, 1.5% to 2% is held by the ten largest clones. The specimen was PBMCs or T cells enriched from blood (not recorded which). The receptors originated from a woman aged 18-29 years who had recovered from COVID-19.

The CDR3 spells CASSVLTASYNEQFF. CDR3 sequence (DNA): TGTGCCAGCAGCGTGTTAACAGCTTCATACAATGAGCAGTTCTTC. The gene calls are TRBV9 and TRBJ2-1; D is undetermined. The V gene lost 2 bases and the J gene lost 4 bases, with 13 bases spanning the gap. The CDR3 spans 15 residues. Germline CDR1 and CDR2: SGDLS and YYNGEE.

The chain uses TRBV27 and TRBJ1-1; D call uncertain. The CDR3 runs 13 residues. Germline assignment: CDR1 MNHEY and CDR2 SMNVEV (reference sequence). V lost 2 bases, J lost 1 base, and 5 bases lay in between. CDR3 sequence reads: CASSLTPNTEAFF. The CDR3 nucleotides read TGTGCCAGCAGTTTAACTCCGAACACTGAAGCTTTCTTT.

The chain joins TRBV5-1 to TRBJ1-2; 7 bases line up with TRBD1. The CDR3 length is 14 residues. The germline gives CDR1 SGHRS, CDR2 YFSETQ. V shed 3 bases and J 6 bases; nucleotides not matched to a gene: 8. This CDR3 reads CASSSHRGRDGYTF. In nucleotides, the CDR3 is TGCGCCAGCAGCTCCCACAGGGGCCGGGATGGCTACACCTTC.

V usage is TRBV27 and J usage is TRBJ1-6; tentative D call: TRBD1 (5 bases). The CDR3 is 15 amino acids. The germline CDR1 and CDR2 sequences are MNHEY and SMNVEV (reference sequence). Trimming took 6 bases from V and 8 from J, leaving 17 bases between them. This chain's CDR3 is CASRPLDSTYSPLHF. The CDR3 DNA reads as TGTGCCAGCAGGCCTCTTGACAGCACCTATTCACCCCTCCACTTT.

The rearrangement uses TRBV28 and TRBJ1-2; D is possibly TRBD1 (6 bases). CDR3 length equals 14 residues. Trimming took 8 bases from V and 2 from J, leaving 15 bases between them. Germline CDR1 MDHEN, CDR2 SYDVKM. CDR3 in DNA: TGTGCCAGCCAGGGATCAGGGGAAAACTATGGCTACACCTTC. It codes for CASQGSGENYGYTF.

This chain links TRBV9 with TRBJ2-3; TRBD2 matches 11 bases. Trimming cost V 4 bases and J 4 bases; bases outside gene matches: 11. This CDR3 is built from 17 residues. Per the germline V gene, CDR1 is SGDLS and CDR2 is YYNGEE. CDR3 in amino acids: CASSPRLAGRLADTQYF. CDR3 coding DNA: TGTGCCAGCAGCCCCCGACTAGCGGGGCGGCTCGCAGATACGCAGTATTTT.

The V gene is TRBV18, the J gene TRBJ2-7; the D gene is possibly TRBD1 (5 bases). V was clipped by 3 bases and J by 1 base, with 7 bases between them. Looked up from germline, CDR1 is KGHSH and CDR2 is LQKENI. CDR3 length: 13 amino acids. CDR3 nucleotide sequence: TGTGCCAGCTCACCCCAGGGATCCTACGAGCAGTACTTC. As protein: CASSPQGSYEQYF.

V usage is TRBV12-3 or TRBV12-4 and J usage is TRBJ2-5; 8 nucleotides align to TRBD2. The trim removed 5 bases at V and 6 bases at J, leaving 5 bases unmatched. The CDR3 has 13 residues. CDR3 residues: CASSLSGTQTQYF. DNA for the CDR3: TGTGCCAGCAGTCTTAGCGGGACCCAGACCCAGTACTTC.

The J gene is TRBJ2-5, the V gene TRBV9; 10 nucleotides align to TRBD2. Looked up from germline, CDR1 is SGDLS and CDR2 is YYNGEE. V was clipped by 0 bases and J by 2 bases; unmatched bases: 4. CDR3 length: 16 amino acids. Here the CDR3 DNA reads TGTGCCAGCAGCGTAGGAGAGCGGGGGGGTCAAGAGACCCAGTACTTC. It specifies CASSVGERGGQETQYF.

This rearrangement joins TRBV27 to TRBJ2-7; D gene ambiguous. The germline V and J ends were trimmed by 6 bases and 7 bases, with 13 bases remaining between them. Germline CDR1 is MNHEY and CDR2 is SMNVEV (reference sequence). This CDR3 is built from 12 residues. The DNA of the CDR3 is TGTGCCAGCAGGGGTCAGGTCTCGGAGCAGTACTTC. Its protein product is CASRGQVSEQYF.

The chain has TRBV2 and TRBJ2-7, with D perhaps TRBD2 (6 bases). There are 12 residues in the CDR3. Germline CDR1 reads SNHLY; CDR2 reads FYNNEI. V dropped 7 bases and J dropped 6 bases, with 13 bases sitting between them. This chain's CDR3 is CASTRDWGEQYF. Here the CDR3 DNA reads TGTGCCAGCACCCGGGACTGGGGCGAGCAGTACTTC. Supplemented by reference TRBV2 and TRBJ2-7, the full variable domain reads EPEVTQTPSHQVTQMGQEVILRCVPISNHLYFYWYRQILGQKVEFLVSFYNNEISEKSEIFDDQFSVERPDGSNFTLKIRSTKLEDSAMYFCASTRDWGEQYFGPGTRLTVT.

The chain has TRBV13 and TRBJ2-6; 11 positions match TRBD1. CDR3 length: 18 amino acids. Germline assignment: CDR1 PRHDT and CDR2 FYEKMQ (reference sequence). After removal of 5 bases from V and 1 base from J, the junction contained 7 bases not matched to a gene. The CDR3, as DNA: TGTGCCAGCAGCAAAGGGGACAGGGGGGTGTCTGGGGCCAACGTCCTGACTTTC. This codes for CASSKGDRGVSGANVLTF.

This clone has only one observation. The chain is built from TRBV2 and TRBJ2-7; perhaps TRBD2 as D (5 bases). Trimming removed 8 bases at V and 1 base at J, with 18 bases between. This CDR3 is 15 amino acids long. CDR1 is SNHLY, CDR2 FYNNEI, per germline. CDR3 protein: CASAWGTTRSYEQYF. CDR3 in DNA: TGTGCCAGCGCCTGGGGTACTACTAGATCCTACGAGCAGTACTTC.

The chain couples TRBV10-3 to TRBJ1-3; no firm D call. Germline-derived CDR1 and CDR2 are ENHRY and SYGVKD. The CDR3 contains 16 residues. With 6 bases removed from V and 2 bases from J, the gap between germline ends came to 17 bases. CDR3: CAIRPSTEGPGNTIYF. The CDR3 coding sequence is TGTGCCATCAGGCCAAGTACGGAGGGCCCTGGAAACACCATATATTTT.

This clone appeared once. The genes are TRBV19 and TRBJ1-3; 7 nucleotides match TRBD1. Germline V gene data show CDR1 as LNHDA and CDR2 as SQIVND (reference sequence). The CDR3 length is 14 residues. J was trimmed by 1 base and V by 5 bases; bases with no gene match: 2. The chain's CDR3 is CASSSTGSGNTIYF. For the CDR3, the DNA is TGTGCCAGTAGTTCGACAGGGTCTGGAAACACCATATATTTT.

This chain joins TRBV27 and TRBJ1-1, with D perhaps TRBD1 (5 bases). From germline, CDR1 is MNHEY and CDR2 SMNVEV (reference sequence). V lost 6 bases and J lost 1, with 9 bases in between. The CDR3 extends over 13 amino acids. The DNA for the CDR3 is TGTGCCAGCAGCACCAGGGAGAACACTGAAGCTTTCTTT. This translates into CASSTRENTEAFF.

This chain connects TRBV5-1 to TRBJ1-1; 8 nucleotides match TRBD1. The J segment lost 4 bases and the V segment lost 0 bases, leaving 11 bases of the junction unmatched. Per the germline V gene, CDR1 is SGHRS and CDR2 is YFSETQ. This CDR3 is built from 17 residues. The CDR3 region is CASSLGPIGQGGTEAFF. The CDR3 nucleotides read TGCGCCAGCAGCTTGGGCCCCATCGGACAGGGCGGCACTGAAGCTTTCTTT.